This T cell receptor beta chain was identified in a study of blood T cell repertoires in COVID-19. Study summary: Sites across the United States, Italy and Spain contributed samples from acute and convalescent COVID-19. T cells, B-cell-depleted T cells, or PBMCs supplied cDNA or gDNA.

The V gene end was trimmed by 5 bases and the J gene end by 8 bases; junction bases not matched to a gene: 8. This CDR3 is 14 amino acids long. Germline V gene data show CDR1 as MDHEN and CDR2 as SYDVKM. Under the authors' procedure: How many nucleated cells were present was estimated from reference gene primer amplification. Assay used: immunoSEQ multiplex PCR; TCRdb lists only in-frame clones, some missing. V, J and clone size were drawn from that table, and D and trimming were deduced from the DNA. Seen here are about 250,000 clones, around 90% observed once, and the top ten hold under 4%. The chain recombines TRBV28 with TRBJ1-2; 10 bases are a match to TRBD1. The sequencing input was peripheral blood. The TCR sequence derives from a man between 18 and 29 years old with active or convalescent COVID-19. In nucleotides, the CDR3 is TGTGCCAGCAGTACCCCGGGACAGGGGAAGGGCTACACCTTC. This gives the protein CASSTPGQGKGYTF.